The subject of this entry is one TCR beta chain. This clone is a singleton in its sample. Its antigen has not been determined. No base-level quality is on record; no much larger clone is a single base apart. The entry originates in a study of CD8+ T cells in alopecia areata listed by TCRdb under 2018. The study in broad terms: Treated patients were enrolled in an open-label pilot trial of oral tofacitinib at 5 to 10 mg twice daily for moderate-to-severe alopecia areata. RNA was extracted with the PAXgene miRNA kit for fixed scalp, the miRNeasy kit for PBMCs, and the RNeasy kit for mouse skin. Patients stayed on tofacitinib for 6 to 18 months and then had 6 months of follow-up off drug so that delayed response and recurrence could be assessed. The SALT score, which quantifies the percentage of affected scalp surface area, was used to measure disease severity in treated patients. TCRbeta CDR3 regions were amplified by immunoSEQ multiplex PCR using 35 Vbeta forward and 13 Jbeta reverse primers. Scalp clonality was compared across normal scalp (n=4), patchy alopecia areata scalp (n=8), and alopecia totalis/universalis scalp (n=8). In both human patients and the C3H/HeJ mouse model, the study applied high-throughput TCRbeta sequencing to look at T cell clonal expansion in alopecia areata. In humans, TCRbeta sequencing was performed on scalp tissue and on sorted CD4+ and CD8+ peripheral blood T cells from healthy controls and from patients with patchy or totalis/universalis alopecia areata. Biopsies were taken from tofacitinib-treated patients at baseline and again at 4 and 24 weeks into treatment, and several of those patients also had a later scalp biopsy. Study-level results and caveats: Compared with mice, TCR sequences shared between patients were less clear, possibly partly because of HLA diversity across the patient population. Many expanded lesional clones were found to persist in scalp and blood during tofacitinib treatment, and relapse after treatment cessation may be partly explained by this persistence. Scalp clonality and the number of expanded CD8+ clones among the top 100 scalp clones were significantly decreased by tofacitinib. Because the treated cohort was small and had just a single nonresponder, larger studies are needed to establish links between baseline CD8+ expansion and response. Compared with normal scalp, lesional scalp, particularly in alopecia totalis/universalis, had higher clonality and more expanded CD8+ clones, which suggests antigenic drive. Scalp TCR repertoire analysis is complicated because resident alphabeta T cells in normal human skin are also sequenced, whereas mouse skin is dominated by gammadelta T cells.

The time point label here, explained by the study, means: 24 weeks on oral tofacitinib. The treatment or condition label here, explained by the study, means: oral pan-JAK inhibitor, 5-10 mg twice daily. Lesional scalp punch biopsies and peripheral blood were collected from alopecia areata patients. After PBMCs were isolated by density centrifugation and stained for CD3, CD4 and CD8, a FACSAria was used to sort CD4+ and CD8+ T cells. Library preparation used the immunoSEQ multiplex PCR assay. To provide template for TCR sequencing, every sample had RNA extracted and reverse transcribed into cDNA. SuperScript III was used for first-strand cDNA synthesis, primed with a 2:1 mix of oligo-dT and random hexamers. A synthetic immune receptor repertoire was used to measure amplification bias, and any remaining bias was corrected computationally. On the study's bioinformatics: After raw reads were preprocessed to remove errors, the CDR3 was defined following IMGT conventions as running from the conserved cysteine to phenylalanine. To get clonality, Shannon entropy was normalized by log2 of the number of productive unique TCRs and the result was subtracted from 1. Whether each scalp clone was CD4 or CD8 was inferred by checking scalp TCRbeta sequences against the CD4 and CD8 repertoires from sorted blood. TCRdb holds this immuneACCESS table with in-frame rearrangements only. Some clones are missing; in checked studies, unresolved V genes explain under half, and the rest has no known cause. V, J and clone size were drawn from that table, and D and trimming were deduced from the DNA. This sample lists approximately 170,000 clones; about 60% were detected once. Together, the top ten hold 13% to 15% of the sample.

CDR1 and CDR2 are read off the germline V gene as MNHEY and SVGAGI. The junction carries 0 bases between V and J, which are trimmed by 0 bases and 0 bases respectively. The CDR3 starts with the cysteine, ends with the phenylalanine, and has 13 residues. The CDR3 DNA has 39 bases and is translated from base 1. The TCR was taken from a human donor with alopecia areata. The chain links TRBV6-5 with TRBJ1-5, with the D gene too uncertain to name. Here the sequenced sample was CD4+ T cells sorted from blood, taken at week 24, from a patient treated with tofacitinib. In nucleotide form, the sequence is TGTGCCAGCAGTTACTCTAGCAATCAGCCCCAGCATTTT. Its protein is CASSYSSNQPQHF.